This T cell receptor beta chain appears in the sequencing data of a study of T cell repertoires in cytomegalovirus infection. This clonotype was counted between two and nine times. The target antigen is unknown. TCRdb redid the calling of the reads with MiXCR, one entry per CDR3 protein. Among 150,000 or so distinct CDR3 sequences listed, 20% to 25% were seen once. The germline V gene has CDR1 MNHNS and CDR2 SASEGT. V gave up 2 bases and J gave up 8 bases, with 9 bases separating them. This CDR3 spans 12 amino acids. The specimen comprised CD8+ T cells from cultured PBMCs, sampled from culture after CMV antigen stimulation. The clonotype was recovered from a human donor in good health (CMV status not recorded). Some clones in this sample may be carry-over from other donors' samples. The chain links TRBV6-1 to TRBJ1-2; D call uncertain. The CDR3 nucleotides are TGTGCCAGCAGTGAACTAAACGGCGGCTACACCTTC. This gives the protein CASSELNGGYTF.